The present entry profiles one T cell receptor beta chain with its context. Grouping used clinical history reported by participants in a survey and questionnaire. The source of the sample is a study of blood T cell repertoires in COVID-19. Trimming took off 1 base at V and 8 bases at J, with 9 bases between the two ends. The germline V gene encodes CDR1 LGHDT and CDR2 YNNKEL (reference sequence). The CDR3 runs to 13 residues. Profiled with immunoSEQ multiplex PCR; TCRdb holds only in-frame clones, not every one. The sample contains about 250,000 clones, roughly 89% of which appear only once. The material sequenced was PBMCs or T cells enriched from blood (not recorded which). The clonotype originates from a woman aged 25 to 39 with acute COVID-19. The J gene is TRBJ1-5, the V gene TRBV3-1 (or the pseudogene TRBV3-2); D uncertain. DNA for the CDR3: TGTGCCAGCAGCCAAGCCCTGAGGGAGCCCCAGCATTTT. Translation: CASSQALREPQHF.